These 5 T cell receptor beta chains share one sample of origin, sequenced in a study of CD8+ T cells in alopecia areata. RNA was extracted and reverse transcribed into cDNA as the sequencing template. TCRdb's table, derived via immunoSEQ multiplex PCR, lists solely in-frame clones and lacks some. The profile covers about 150,000 clones, with around 50% appearing a single time and about 6.4% taken by the ten largest. Material for sequencing was CD4+ T cells sorted from blood. Receptor source: a human donor with alopecia areata.

This clone turned up a few times. The genes are TRBV6-5 and TRBJ1-3; D not certain. CDR3 length: 15 residues. Germline-derived CDR1 and CDR2 are MNHEY and SVGAGI. V was clipped by 2 bases and J by 0 bases, with 8 bases between them. CDR3 bases: TGTGCCAGCAGTTACGGCTCATCCTCTGGAAACACCATATATTTT. It codes for CASSYGSSSGNTIYF.

The chain is built from TRBV29-1 and TRBJ1-2; D unresolved. The CDR3 is made up of 14 amino acids. The V gene's germline CDR1 is SQVTM and CDR2 ANQGSEA. Trimming stripped 0 bases from V and 4 bases from J, with 12 bases between. This CDR3 reads CSVEEGAGSYGYTF. As DNA, the CDR3 is TGCAGCGTTGAAGAAGGAGCAGGATCCTATGGCTACACCTTC. Together with reference TRBV29-1 and TRBJ1-2, the CDR3 gives the full variable domain: SAVISQKPSRDICQRGTSLTIQCQVDSQVTMMFWYRQQPGQSLTLIATANQGSEATYESGFVIDKFPISRPNLTFSTLTVSNMSPEDSSIYLCSVEEGAGSYGYTFGSGTRLTVV.

The genes are TRBV28 and TRBJ2-1; D call uncertain. The CDR3 covers 12 residues. Per germline, CDR1 MDHEN and CDR2 SYDVKM. V lost 5 bases, J lost 9 bases, and 11 bases lay in between. The CDR3, as DNA: TGTGCCAGCAGTCTCAGAGTGGGTGAGCAGTTCTTC. This encodes CASSLRVGEQFF.

The chain joins TRBV6-6 to TRBJ1-2; D ambiguous. V was shortened by 0 bases and J by 7 bases, with 15 bases between the two germline ends. Per germline, CDR1 MNHNY and CDR2 SVGAGI (reference sequence). The CDR3 is made up of 15 amino acids. CDR3 bases: TGTGCCAGCAGTTACTCGACCGGGAATAAGTCTGGCTACACCTTC. The encoded protein is CASSYSTGNKSGYTF.

Only a few counts were recorded for this clone. The gene calls are TRBV29-1 and TRBJ2-5; 11 bases are a match to TRBD2. CDR3 length equals 14 residues. Germline V gene data show CDR1 as SQVTM and CDR2 as ANQGSEA. The ends lost 4 bases at V and 5 bases at J; junction bases unmatched: 6. The chain's CDR3 is CSVALAGGWETQYF. The CDR3 bases are TGCAGCGTTGCCCTAGCGGGAGGATGGGAGACCCAGTACTTC.